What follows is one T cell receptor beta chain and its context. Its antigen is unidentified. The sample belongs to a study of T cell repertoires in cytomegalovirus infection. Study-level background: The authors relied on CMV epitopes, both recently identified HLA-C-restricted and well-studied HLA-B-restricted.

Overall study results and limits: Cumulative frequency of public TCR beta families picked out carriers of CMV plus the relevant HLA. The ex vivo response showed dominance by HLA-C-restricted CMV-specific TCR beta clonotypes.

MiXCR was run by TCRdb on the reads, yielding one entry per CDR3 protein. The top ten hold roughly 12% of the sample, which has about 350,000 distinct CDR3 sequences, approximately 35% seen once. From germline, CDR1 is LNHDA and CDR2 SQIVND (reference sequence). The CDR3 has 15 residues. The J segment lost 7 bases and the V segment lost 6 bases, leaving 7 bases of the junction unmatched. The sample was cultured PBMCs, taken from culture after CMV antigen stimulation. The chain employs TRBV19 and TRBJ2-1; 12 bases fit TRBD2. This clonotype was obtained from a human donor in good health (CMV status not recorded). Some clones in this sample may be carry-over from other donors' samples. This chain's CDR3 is CASSTGLAGLNEQFF. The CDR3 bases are TGTGCCAGTAGCACGGGACTAGCGGGCCTAAATGAGCAGTTCTTC. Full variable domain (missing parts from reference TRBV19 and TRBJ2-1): DGGITQSPKYLFRKEGQNVTLSCEQNLNHDAMYWYRQDPGQGLRLIYYSQIVNDFQKGDIAEGYSVSREKKESFPLTVTSAQKNPTAFYLCASSTGLAGLNEQFFGPGTRLTVL.